This T cell receptor (beta chain) was sequenced in a study of beta chain features in type 1 diabetes. Overall study context: There were around 110 million sorted cells examined across all samples. Study-wide results and caveats: Sequencing from cDNA could over-represent high-TCR-expressing cells. All four CD4+ subsets of Type 1 diabetes patients contained TCRB CDR3s that were moderately but significantly shorter.

Blood was drawn once from each donor into heparinised tubes. The draws averaged about 0.11 L. TCRB transcripts that were expressed got sequenced, as all of the isolated RNA had been reverse transcribed. The data were produced by immunoSEQ multiplex PCR, yet TCRdb's version contains in-frame clones alone and is incomplete. This sample carries some 120,000 clones, roughly 17% of them seen once, and the ten largest clones take 2% to 3%. A remark on this clone: Its antigen is currently unknown.

Germline CDR1 reads MDHEN; CDR2 reads SYDVKM. CDR3 length: 14 amino acids. The V gene lost 8 bases and the J gene lost 6 bases, with 17 bases spanning the gap. The J gene is TRBJ2-1, the V gene TRBV28; D may correspond to TRBD1 or TRBD2 (5 bases each). The sequenced material came from central memory CD4+ T cells from blood. The receptor comes from a man between 18 and 29 years old with type 1 diabetes. CDR3 sequence: CASLLGTSGNEQFF. The CDR3 bases are TGTGCCAGCCTATTAGGGACCTCAGGCAATGAGCAGTTCTTC. The full variable domain, completed using reference TRBV28 and TRBJ2-1, is DVKVTQSSRYLVKRTGEKVFLECVQDMDHENMFWYRQDPGLGLRLIYFSYDVKMKEKGDIPEGYSVSREKKERFSLILESASTNQTSMYLCASLLGTSGNEQFFGPGTRLTVL.